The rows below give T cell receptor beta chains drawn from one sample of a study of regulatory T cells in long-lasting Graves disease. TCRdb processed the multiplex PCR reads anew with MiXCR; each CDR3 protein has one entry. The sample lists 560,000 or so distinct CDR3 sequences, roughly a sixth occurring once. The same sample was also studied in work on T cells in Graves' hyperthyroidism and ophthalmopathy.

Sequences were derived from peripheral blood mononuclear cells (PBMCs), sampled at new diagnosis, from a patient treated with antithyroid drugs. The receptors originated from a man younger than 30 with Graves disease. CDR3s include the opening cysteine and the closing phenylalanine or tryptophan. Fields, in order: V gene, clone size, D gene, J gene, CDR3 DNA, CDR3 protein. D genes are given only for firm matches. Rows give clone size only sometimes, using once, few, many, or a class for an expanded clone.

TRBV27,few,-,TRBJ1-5,TGTGCCAGCAGCCGGGACGGAGGGTATCAGCCCCAGCATTTT,CASSRDGGYQPQHF
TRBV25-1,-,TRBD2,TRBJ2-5,TGTGCCAGCAGTGAACCTAGCGGGATGGAGACCCAGTACTTC,CASSEPSGMETQYF
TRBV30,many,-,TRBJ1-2,TGTGCCTGGAGTGTACGGGGGGGAGTTGGCTACACCTTC,CAWSVRGGVGYTF
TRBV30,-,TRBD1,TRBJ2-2,TGTGCCCGACAGGGGCTACTGAACACCGGGGAGCTGTTTTTT,CARQGLLNTGELFF
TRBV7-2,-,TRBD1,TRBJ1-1,TGTGCCAGCAGCTTTGGGACAGGCATGACTGAAGCTTTCTTT,CASSFGTGMTEAFF
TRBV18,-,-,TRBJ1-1,TGTGCCAGCTCACCACCGGGGCAGGGATGGGCTGGAAACACTGAAGCTTTCTTT,CASSPPGQGWAGNTEAFF
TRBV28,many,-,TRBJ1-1,TGTGCCAGCAGTTCCATAACAATTGGGACTTCGAACACTGAAGCTTTCTTT,CASSSITIGTSNTEAFF
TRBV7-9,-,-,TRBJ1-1,TGTGCCAGCAGCTTTAAGGGGGTGGACACTGAAGCTTTCTTT,CASSFKGVDTEAFF
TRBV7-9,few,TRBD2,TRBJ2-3,TGTGCCAGCAGGCCGACTAGCGGCGCGCAGTATTTT,CASRPTSGAQYF
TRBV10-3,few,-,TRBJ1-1,TGTGCCATCAGTGAGTCTAGGGGCACTGAAGCTTTCTTT,CAISESRGTEAFF
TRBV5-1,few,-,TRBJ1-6,TGCGCCAGCAGCTTGGGTCAGCTCTGGCAGGCGACTCTTAATTCACCCCTCCACTTT,CASSLGQLWQATLNSPLHF
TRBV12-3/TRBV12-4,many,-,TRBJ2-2,TGTGCCAGCAGTTCCCAAACCGGGGAGCTGTTTTTT,CASSSQTGELFF
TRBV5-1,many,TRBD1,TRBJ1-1,TGCGCCAGCAGCTTGGGGGGACAGATGAACACTGAAGCTTTCTTT,CASSLGGQMNTEAFF
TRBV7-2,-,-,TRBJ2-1,TGTGCCAGCAGCTTAAGCCTAGTGCCTGGATACAATGAGCAGTTCTTC,CASSLSLVPGYNEQFF
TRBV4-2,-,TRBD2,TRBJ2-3,TGTGCCAGCAGCTTATCCGGGACTAGCGGGAGACGGCTGACCCCTACGCAGTATTTT,CASSLSGTSGRRLTPTQYF
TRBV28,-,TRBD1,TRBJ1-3,TGTGCCAGCAGTTCCCCCGGGACAGGGTTTGGTGGAAACACCATATATTTT,CASSSPGTGFGGNTIYF
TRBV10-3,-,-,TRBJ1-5,TGTGCCATCAGTGAGACGAGGGGCCCTCAGCCCCAGCATTTT,CAISETRGPQPQHF
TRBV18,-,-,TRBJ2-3,TGTGCCAGCCCCCCTTCGACAGATACGCAGTATTTT,CASPPSTDTQYF
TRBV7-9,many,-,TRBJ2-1,TGTGCCAGCACCCTAAGGGCGGGGAGCTCCTACAATGAGCAGTTCTTC,CASTLRAGSSYNEQFF
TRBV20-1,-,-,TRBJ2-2,TGCAGTGCTAGATCTGGACTGGGCGGGGAGCTGTTTTTT,CSARSGLGGELFF
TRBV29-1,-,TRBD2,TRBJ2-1,TGCAGCGTTGCCCTTAGCGGGAGGGGGGACAATGAGCAGTTCTTC,CSVALSGRGDNEQFF
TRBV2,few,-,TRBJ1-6,TGTGCCACTGCGAGAGGGCCGAATAATTCACCCCTCCACTTT,CATARGPNNSPLHF
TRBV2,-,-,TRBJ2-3,TGTGCCAGCATCCCCTTGAACACAGATACGCAGTATTTT,CASIPLNTDTQYF
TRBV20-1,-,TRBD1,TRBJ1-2,TGCAGTGCTACGGATGGACAGGGAGCCTATGGCTACACCTTC,CSATDGQGAYGYTF
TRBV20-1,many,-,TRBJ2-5,TGCAGTGCTAGAGATGGCGGGCGGTTAGGGACCCAGTACTTC,CSARDGGRLGTQYF
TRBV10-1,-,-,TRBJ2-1,TGCGCCAGCAGTCAGACTGGGTCCTACAATGAGCAGTTCTTC,CASSQTGSYNEQFF
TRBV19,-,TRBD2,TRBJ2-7,TGTGCCAGTAGTCAGGAATCTCATCTAGCGGGAGCGGGTGAGCAGTACTTC,CASSQESHLAGAGEQYF
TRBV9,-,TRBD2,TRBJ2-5,TGTGCCAGCAGCGTAGATCTAGCGGGAGGAGAGACCCAGTACTTC,CASSVDLAGGETQYF
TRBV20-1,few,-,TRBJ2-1,TGCAGCTCCAGGGTGAGCTCCTACAATGAGCAGTTCTTC,CSSRVSSYNEQFF
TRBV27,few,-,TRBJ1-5,TGTGCCAGCAGCCGACAATCAGGGAATCAGCCCCAGCATTTT,CASSRQSGNQPQHF
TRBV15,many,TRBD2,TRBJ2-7,TGTGCCACCAGCACCGGGGACGCGGGAGGTCTTACGCACTTC,CATSTGDAGGLTHF
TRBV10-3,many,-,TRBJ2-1,TGTGCCATCAGTGAGTCACAGAATGAGCAGTTCTTC,CAISESQNEQFF
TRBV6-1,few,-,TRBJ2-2,TGTGCCAGCAGTGAAGCTAGGACAGACACCGGGGAGCTGTTTTTT,CASSEARTDTGELFF
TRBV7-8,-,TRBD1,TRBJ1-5,TGTGCCAGCAGCTTCGCCCCCGACAGGGGGTTATCTCAGCCCCAGCATTTT,CASSFAPDRGLSQPQHF
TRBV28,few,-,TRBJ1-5,TGTGCCAGCAGTCGGGTGTCCGGGGGCAATCAGCCCCAGCATTTT,CASSRVSGGNQPQHF
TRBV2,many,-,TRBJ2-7,TGTGCCAGCAACCTAGCGAGAGGGACCTACGAGCAGTACTTC,CASNLARGTYEQYF
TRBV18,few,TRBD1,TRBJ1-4,TGTGCCAGCTCTCCTTGGACAGGGAATGAAAAACTGTTTTTT,CASSPWTGNEKLFF
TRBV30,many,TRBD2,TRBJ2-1,TGTGCCTGGAGTCCCCGGGCTAGCGGTTCCTACAATGAGCAGTTCTTC,CAWSPRASGSYNEQFF
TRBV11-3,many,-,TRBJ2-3,TGTGCCAGCAGCCCCCGACACCGCCCGGGTACGCAGTATTTT,CASSPRHRPGTQYF
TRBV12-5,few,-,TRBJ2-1,TGTGCTAGTGGCACATTCAACAGGGACCACCATGAGCAGTTCTTC,CASGTFNRDHHEQFF
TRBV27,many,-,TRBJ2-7,TGTGCCAGCAGTTTAGAGGGAAGACACTCCTACGAGCAGTACTTC,CASSLEGRHSYEQYF
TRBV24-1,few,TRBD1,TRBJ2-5,TGTGCCACCAGTGATTTGGGGGACAGGGAACAAGAGACCCAGTACTTC,CATSDLGDREQETQYF
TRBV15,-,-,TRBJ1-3,TGTGCCACCAGCAGCCGCCCCTCAGGAGGGAACACCATATATTTT,CATSSRPSGGNTIYF
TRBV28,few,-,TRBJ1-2,TGTGCCAGCAGTTTCCCGGGACACTCCTCTGGCTACACCTTC,CASSFPGHSSGYTF
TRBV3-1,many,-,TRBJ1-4,TGTGCCAGCAGCCAAGTTTATGAAAAACTGTTTTTT,CASSQVYEKLFF
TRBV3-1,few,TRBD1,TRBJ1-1,TGTGCCAGCAGCCAATTACAGGGGGGCGGCACTGAAGCTTTCTTT,CASSQLQGGGTEAFF